This T cell receptor beta chain was profiled in a study of T cell changes during pregnancy in multiple sclerosis. Using immunoSEQ multiplex PCR, the repertoire was profiled, and TCRdb retains in-frame clones only, with some absent. This sample has about 40,000 clones, with around 94% found just once. The material was CD4+ T cells from peripheral blood mononuclear cells, obtained before pregnancy. The origin of this receptor is a female donor with multiple sclerosis, enrolled in a pregnancy study.

The CDR3 spells CASTGGQGFSGYTF. The CDR3 DNA is TGTGCCAGCACCGGGGGACAGGGATTTAGTGGCTACACCTTC. The V call is TRBV7-8, the J call TRBJ1-2, with TRBD1 matching 9 bases. Losses at the gene ends were 7 bases for V and 7 bases for J; bases not matched to a gene: 10. Germline V CDR1 and CDR2: SGHVS, FQNEAQ. The CDR3 has 14 residues.